The T cell receptor (beta chain) under discussion was sequenced for a study of blood T cell repertoires in COVID-19. On the study more broadly: From T cells, B-cell-depleted T cells, or PBMCs came the material, which was cDNA or gDNA.

This CDR3 region has 16 residues. Deletions cut 6 bases from V and 0 bases from J, with 15 bases between. CDR1 and CDR2 from the germline V gene are KGHSH and LQKENI. In the source study's methods: Estimates of nucleated cell counts were drawn from the amplification of reference gene primers. The method was immunoSEQ multiplex PCR; TCRdb's version includes in-frame clones alone and lacks a portion of them. The V and J calls and clone size come from that table; D and trimming were worked out from the DNA. The data show 200,000 to 250,000 clones, with 75% to 85% seen just once and 7.4% held by the top ten.

The receptor's source is a woman aged 50 to 65 with acute or convalescent COVID-19. The chain combines TRBV18 with TRBJ1-3; D unclear. The sequencing sample was made of peripheral blood. CDR3 nucleotides: TGTGCCAGCTCCCGAGATCTTACCGGCTCTGGAAACACCATATATTTT. Translating gives CASSRDLTGSGNTIYF.